A selection of T cell receptor beta chains follows, all from one sample in a study of T cells in Graves' hyperthyroidism and ophthalmopathy. TCRdb re-called the multiplex PCR reads through MiXCR, storing one row per CDR3 protein. The sample shows 490,000 or so distinct CDR3 sequences, 20% to 25% of them seen only once. Source material: blood. The source is a woman in her 70s with Graves' ophthalmopathy. Both conserved end residues are part of each CDR3. A D gene is named only where the DNA matches it firmly. The size field is filled for only some rows; it gives once, few, many or a size class.

clone size	V gene	D gene	J gene	CDR3 DNA	CDR3 protein
many	TRBV30	NA	TRBJ2-1	TGTGCCTGGAGTAAGACCCGAAGCTCCTACAATGAGCAGTTCTTC	CAWSKTRSSYNEQFF
NA	TRBV7-2	NA	TRBJ2-3	TGTGCCAGCAGCGTACGGGACTGGCACACAGATACGCAGTATTTT	CASSVRDWHTDTQYF
many	TRBV20-1	TRBD2	TRBJ2-7	TGCAGTGCTAGTACTAGCGGGAGTCCTACCTACGAGCAGTACTTC	CSASTSGSPTYEQYF
few	TRBV15	NA	TRBJ2-5	TGTGCCACCAGCAGAGATCGCCAAGAGACCCAGTACTTC	CATSRDRQETQYF
few	TRBV2	TRBD1	TRBJ2-5	TGTGCCAGCAGAGAGACAGGGCGCCCTGAAGAGACCCAGTACTTC	CASRETGRPEETQYF
many	TRBV6-5	NA	TRBJ1-1	TGTGCCAGCAGTTACATTGAGGCCGCGAACACTGAAGCTTTCTTT	CASSYIEAANTEAFF
NA	TRBV9	NA	TRBJ1-1	TGTGCCAGCAGCGTAGAGCACAGTATAACTGAAGCTTTCTTT	CASSVEHSITEAFF
few	TRBV12-5	NA	TRBJ2-2	TGTGCTAGTGGTTTGACACGCCCTGTTCGCGTCGGGGAGCTGTTTTTT	CASGLTRPVRVGELFF
NA	TRBV6-5	TRBD2	TRBJ2-7	TGTGCCAGCAGTTACTCGGGACTAGCCTTCTACGAGCAGTACTTC	CASSYSGLAFYEQYF
NA	TRBV6-1	NA	TRBJ1-2	TGTGCCAGCAGCCCGGGTAACTGGGGCTATGGCTACACCTTC	CASSPGNWGYGYTF
few	TRBV15	TRBD1	TRBJ2-7	TGTGCCACCAGGAAAGGACAGGGGAAGGACTACGAGCAGTACTTC	CATRKGQGKDYEQYF
few	TRBV28	TRBD1	TRBJ1-2	TGTGCCAGCAGTTATGACAGGGGTGCCGGTTCGGACTATGGCTACACCTTC	CASSYDRGAGSDYGYTF
NA	TRBV19	NA	TRBJ1-2	TGTGCCAGTACCAAGTTCCGAACGTCATGGGGCTACACCTTC	CASTKFRTSWGYTF
NA	TRBV9	TRBD1	TRBJ1-2	TGTGCCAGCAGCGGGCGGACAGGGCATGGCTACACCTTC	CASSGRTGHGYTF
NA	TRBV10-1	TRBD1	TRBJ2-3	TGCGCCAGCAGTGATAGGACAGGGCCCGCAGATACGCAGTATTTT	CASSDRTGPADTQYF
many	TRBV6-1	NA	TRBJ2-1	TGTGCCAGCAGTGTGCCAGGCTACAATGAGCAGTTCTTC	CASSVPGYNEQFF
NA	TRBV5-1	NA	TRBJ1-6	TGCGCCAGCAGCCCGGAGGGGATACCTAATTCACCCCTCCACTTT	CASSPEGIPNSPLHF
NA	TRBV6-1	TRBD2	TRBJ2-5	TGTGCCAGCAGGGGGTGGGGGGGGGAGACCCAGTACTTC	CASRGWGGETQYF
many	TRBV6-2/TRBV6-3	NA	TRBJ2-1	TGTGCCAGCAGTTGGAGAGGTGCGGGGTTCTCCTACAATGAGCAGTTCTTC	CASSWRGAGFSYNEQFF
NA	TRBV6-1	NA	TRBJ1-1	TGTGCCAGCAAAATAACCAGAGGGACTGAAGCTTTCTTT	CASKITRGTEAFF
NA	TRBV9	TRBD2	TRBJ2-2	TGTGCCAGCCAAAAGGGAGGGCCGAACACCGGGGAGCTGTTTTTT	CASQKGGPNTGELFF
few	TRBV30	NA	TRBJ1-2	TGTGCCCTGGATCAAATTAGCAACTATGGCTACACCTTC	CALDQISNYGYTF
once	TRBV7-9	TRBD1	TRBJ1-6	TGTGCCAGCAGCTTGAGCAGGGGGTTGTCACCCCTCCACTTT	CASSLSRGLSPLHF
many	TRBV2	TRBD2	TRBJ2-3	TGTGCCAGCAGTGCCCACCGCATAGCTAGCGGGAGCGCAGATACGCAGTATTTT	CASSAHRIASGSADTQYF
many	TRBV6-2/TRBV6-3	NA	TRBJ2-4	TGTGCCAGCAGTTACTTAGGATGGGGCATTCAGTACTTC	CASSYLGWGIQYF
NA	TRBV10-3	TRBD1	TRBJ1-2	TGTGCCATCACCAGGGAGGGGGCTCCAAACTATGGCTACACCTTC	CAITREGAPNYGYTF
many	TRBV28	NA	TRBJ2-7	TGTGCCAGCAGTTTATCCTCAACAGGGATCGGCGAGCAGTACTTC	CASSLSSTGIGEQYF
few	TRBV29-1	NA	TRBJ1-2	TGCAGCGTTTCCAGGGGATTTGGCTACACCTTC	CSVSRGFGYTF
NA	TRBV6-2/TRBV6-3	NA	TRBJ1-2	TGTGCCAGCAGTGGGGGGGCGACAGGCTCAAACTATGGCTACACCTTC	CASSGGATGSNYGYTF
NA	TRBV7-9	NA	TRBJ2-3	TGTGCCAGCAGCCTCCTGGGATCTAGCACAGATACGCAGTATTTT	CASSLLGSSTDTQYF